A selection of T cell receptor beta chains follows, all from one sample in a study of shared clonotypes between healthy human individuals. Using immunoSEQ multiplex PCR, the repertoire was profiled, and TCRdb retains in-frame clones only, with some absent. This table has over 1.5 million clones, 95% to 99% appearing once. Sequencing was performed on naive CD4+ T cells sorted from blood. These receptors were obtained from a man aged 25 to 40 in good health. CDR3s include the opening cysteine and the closing phenylalanine or tryptophan. A D gene is named only where the DNA matches it firmly.

v_gene,d_gene,j_gene,CDR3aa,CDR3nt
TRBV7-9,.,TRBJ2-3,CASSSGAGWADTQYF,TGTGCCAGCAGTTCGGGAGCCGGTTGGGCAGATACGCAGTATTTT
TRBV28,.,TRBJ2-7,CASSYHPGAGKHRAYEQYF,TGTGCCAGCAGTTATCATCCAGGGGCGGGAAAGCATAGGGCCTACGAGCAGTACTTC
TRBV28,.,TRBJ1-3,CASSLPGQFGNTIYF,TGTGCCAGCAGTTTACCAGGGCAATTCGGAAACACCATATATTTT
TRBV30,.,TRBJ2-7,CAWRVSYEQYF,TGTGCCTGGAGGGTGTCCTACGAGCAGTACTTC
TRBV5-4,.,TRBJ2-3,CASTKGAGADTQYF,TGTGCCAGTACCAAAGGGGCGGGGGCGGATACGCAGTATTTT
TRBV5-1,.,TRBJ1-4,CASSSTSGSEKLFF,TGCGCCAGCAGCTCTACGTCGGGGTCTGAAAAACTGTTTTTT
TRBV18,.,TRBJ2-7,CASSPRESYEQYF,TGTGCCAGCTCACCACGGGAATCCTACGAGCAGTACTTC
TRBV18,TRBD1,TRBJ1-1,CASSPLGTDEAFF,TGTGCCAGCTCACCCCTCGGGACAGATGAAGCTTTCTTT
TRBV4-2,.,TRBJ2-7,CASSQASPQGLGEQYF,TGTGCCAGCAGCCAAGCCTCCCCCCAAGGCTTAGGGGAGCAGTACTTC
TRBV4-3,.,TRBJ1-4,CASSQLLRGAQEKLFF,TGCGCCAGCAGCCAATTGCTAAGGGGGGCTCAAGAAAAACTGTTTTTT
TRBV28,TRBD2,TRBJ2-7,CASSPTGRAEQYF,TGTGCCAGCAGTCCCACGGGGAGGGCCGAGCAGTACTTC